This TCR beta chain was observed in a study of CD8 T cells in Susac syndrome (dated by TCRdb to about 2019). For context, the study as a whole: Whether CD8+ T cell activation and differentiation in Susac syndrome was antigen driven was tested using repertoire sequencing. The clonality of the CD8+ T cell repertoire was compared across more than 9 healthy donors, around 14 Susac syndrome patients and under 19 multiple sclerosis patients.

RNA was extracted using the RNeasy kit, and roughly 0.45 to 1 microgram was reverse transcribed with random hexamers. TCR beta CDR3 regions were amplified with the immunoSEQ multiplex PCR assay covering 54 Vbeta and 13 Jbeta segments. PCR amplification bias was corrected by using a synthetic template baseline for primer optimization and computational correction. From the authors' description of their analysis: Reads were annotated to V, D and J genes according to IMGT and were analyzed with immunoSEQ Analyzer, with only productive sequences retained. To calculate clonality, Shannon entropy was normalized by log2 of the number of productive unique sequences and then subtracted from one. For each patient and control, public and private clones were evaluated within the 100 most prevalent clones. A clone was defined as Susac-specific if it was absent from the healthy and MS cohorts, from roughly 990 published viral clones and from other ImmuneACCESS disease sequences. TCRdb applied fastp at Q25 and MiXCR to the public reads, then kept only in-frame beta chains. Here each entry gathers all rows of one CDR3 protein and keeps the most common genes and DNA. The V and J calls, along with clone size, are taken from TCRdb and not from the paper's own processing. For this sample there are some 120,000 distinct CDR3 sequences; approximately 93% appear just once. The ten most abundant clones make up roughly 0.31% of the sample.

Remarks on this clonotype: Its target antigen remains unknown. One base away there is no much larger clone; base qualities are not given.

The CDR3 goes from the cysteine to the phenylalanine over 15 residues. Left in the record is the CDR3 DNA by itself, 45 bases read in frame from the first base. As encoded in the germline V gene (reference sequence), CDR1 is LGHDT while CDR2 is YNNKEL. Relative to germline, V is 1 base shorter and J is 6 bases shorter, with 13 bases between their ends. Study-level results and caveats: The number of individuals in the TCR sequencing and HLA analysis was recognized as being relatively small.

Peripheral blood CD8+ and CD4+ T cells from healthy donors, Susac syndrome patients and multiple sclerosis patients were profiled by high-throughput TCR beta sequencing. The multiple sclerosis controls were treatment-naive patients whose relapsing-remitting disease, either stable or active, fulfilled the revised McDonald criteria. CD8+ TEMRA cells were enriched by FACS, while bulk CD8+ and CD4+ T cells were purified by magnetic negative isolation. Blood was collected in EDTA tubes and processed within 24 hours, with PBMCs isolated through density gradient centrifugation. PBMCs destined for TCR sequencing were cryopreserved in liquid nitrogen and later thawed in a 37 °C water bath. The sorted or isolated CD4+, CD8+ and CD8+ TEMRA cells reached a purity of at least 90%.

The sequence came from a human donor with multiple sclerosis. The sample consisted of CD8+ T cells from PBMCs. Here the chain combines TRBV3-1 and TRBJ2-1; the D region is possibly TRBD1 or TRBD2, each matching across 6 bases. The CDR3 in this case is CASSQGRGWVNEQFF. The bases are TGTGCCAGCAGCCAAGGGAGGGGGTGGGTCAATGAGCAGTTCTTC.